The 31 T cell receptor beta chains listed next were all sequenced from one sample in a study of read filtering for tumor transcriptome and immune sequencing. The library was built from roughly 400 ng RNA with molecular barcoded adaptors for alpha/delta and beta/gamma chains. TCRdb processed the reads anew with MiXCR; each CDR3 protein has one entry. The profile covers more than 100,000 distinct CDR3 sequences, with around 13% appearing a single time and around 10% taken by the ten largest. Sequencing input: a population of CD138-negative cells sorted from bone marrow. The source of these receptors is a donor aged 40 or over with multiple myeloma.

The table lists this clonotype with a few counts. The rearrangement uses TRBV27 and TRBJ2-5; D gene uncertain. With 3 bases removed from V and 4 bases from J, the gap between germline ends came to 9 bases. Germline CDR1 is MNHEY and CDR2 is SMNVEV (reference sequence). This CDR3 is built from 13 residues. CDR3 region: CASSLTVRETQYF. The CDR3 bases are TGTGCCAGCAGTTTGACTGTAAGAGAGACCCAGTACTTC.

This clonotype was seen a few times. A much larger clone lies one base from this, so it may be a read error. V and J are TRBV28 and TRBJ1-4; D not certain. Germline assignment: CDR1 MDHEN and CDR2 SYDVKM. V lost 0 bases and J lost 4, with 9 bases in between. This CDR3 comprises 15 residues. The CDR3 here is CASSLWREINEKLFF. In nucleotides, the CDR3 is TGTGCCAGCAGTTTATGGAGGGAGATTAATGAAAAACTGTTTTTT.

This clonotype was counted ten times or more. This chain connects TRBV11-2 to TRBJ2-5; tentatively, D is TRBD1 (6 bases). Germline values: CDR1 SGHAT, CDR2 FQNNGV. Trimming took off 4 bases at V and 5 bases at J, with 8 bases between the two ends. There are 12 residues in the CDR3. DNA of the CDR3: TGTGCCAGCAGCTCTAGGGGGGAGACCCAGTACTTC. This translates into CASSSRGETQYF.

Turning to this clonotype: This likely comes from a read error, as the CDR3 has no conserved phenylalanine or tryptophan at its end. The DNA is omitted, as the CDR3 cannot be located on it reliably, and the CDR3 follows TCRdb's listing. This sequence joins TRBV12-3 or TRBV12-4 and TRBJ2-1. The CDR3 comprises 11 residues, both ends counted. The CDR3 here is CASTLGHEQLY.

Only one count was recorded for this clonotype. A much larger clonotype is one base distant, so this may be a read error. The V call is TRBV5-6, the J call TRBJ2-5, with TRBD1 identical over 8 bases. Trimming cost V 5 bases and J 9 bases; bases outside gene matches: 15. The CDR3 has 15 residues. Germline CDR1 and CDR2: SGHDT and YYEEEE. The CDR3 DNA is TGTGCCAGCAGGAAGACAGGGGCAGGCGGGCAGGCCCAGTACTTC. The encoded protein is CASRKTGAGGQAQYF.

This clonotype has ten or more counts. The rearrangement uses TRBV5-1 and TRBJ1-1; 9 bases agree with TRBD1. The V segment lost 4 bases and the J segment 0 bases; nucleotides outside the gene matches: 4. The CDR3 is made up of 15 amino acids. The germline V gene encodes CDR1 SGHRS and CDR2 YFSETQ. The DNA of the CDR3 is TGCGCCAGCAGCAGGGGGACAGGGCTGAACACTGAAGCTTTCTTT. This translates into CASSRGTGLNTEAFF.

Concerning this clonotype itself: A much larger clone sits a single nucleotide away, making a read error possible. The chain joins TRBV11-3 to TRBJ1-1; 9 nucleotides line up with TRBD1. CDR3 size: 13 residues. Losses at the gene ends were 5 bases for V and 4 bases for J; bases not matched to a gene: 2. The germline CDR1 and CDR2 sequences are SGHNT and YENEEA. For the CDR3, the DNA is TGTGCCAGCAGCCGGACAGGGGCCACTGAAGCTTTCTTT. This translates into CASSRTGATEAFF.

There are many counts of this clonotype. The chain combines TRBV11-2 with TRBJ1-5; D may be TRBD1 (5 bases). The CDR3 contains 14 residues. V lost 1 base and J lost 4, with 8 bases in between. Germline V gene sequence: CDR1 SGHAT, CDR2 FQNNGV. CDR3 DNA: TGTGCCAGCAGCTTAGGGGCAGGGAATCAGCCCCAGCATTTT. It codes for CASSLGAGNQPQHF.

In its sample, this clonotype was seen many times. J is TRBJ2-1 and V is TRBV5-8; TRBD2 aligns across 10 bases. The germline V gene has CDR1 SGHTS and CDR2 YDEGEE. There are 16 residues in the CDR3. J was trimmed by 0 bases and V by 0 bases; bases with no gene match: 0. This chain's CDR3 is CASSLERGGSYNEQFF. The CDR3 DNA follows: TGTGCCAGCAGCTTGGAGCGGGGGGGCTCCTACAATGAGCAGTTCTTC.

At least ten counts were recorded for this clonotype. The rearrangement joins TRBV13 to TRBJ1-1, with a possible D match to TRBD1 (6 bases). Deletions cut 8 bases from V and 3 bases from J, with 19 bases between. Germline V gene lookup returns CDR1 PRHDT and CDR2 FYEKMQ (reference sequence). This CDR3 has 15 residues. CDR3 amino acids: CASRSAGARDTEAFF. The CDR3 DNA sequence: TGTGCCAGCCGGAGTGCGGGGGCGCGGGACACTGAAGCTTTCTTT. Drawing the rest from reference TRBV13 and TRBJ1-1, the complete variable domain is AAGVIQSPRHLIKEKRETATLKCYPIPRHDTVYWYQQGPGQDPQFLISFYEKMQSDKGSIPDRFSAQQFSDYHSELNMSSLELGDSALYFCASRSAGARDTEAFFGQGTRLTVV.

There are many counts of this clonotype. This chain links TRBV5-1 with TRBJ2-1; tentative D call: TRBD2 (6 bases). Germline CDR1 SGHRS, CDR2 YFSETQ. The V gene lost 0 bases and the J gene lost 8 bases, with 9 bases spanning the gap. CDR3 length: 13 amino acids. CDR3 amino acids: CASSLEGGDEQFF. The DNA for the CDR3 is TGCGCCAGCAGCTTGGAGGGAGGCGATGAGCAGTTCTTC.

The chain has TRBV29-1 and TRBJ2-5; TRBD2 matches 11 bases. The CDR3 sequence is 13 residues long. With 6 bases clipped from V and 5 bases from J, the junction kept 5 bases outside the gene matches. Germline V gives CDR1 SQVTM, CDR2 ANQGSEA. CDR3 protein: CSVDSGRAETQYF. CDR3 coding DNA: TGCAGCGTAGATAGCGGGAGGGCCGAGACCCAGTACTTC. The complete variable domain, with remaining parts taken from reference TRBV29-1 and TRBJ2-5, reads SAVISQKPSRDICQRGTSLTIQCQVDSQVTMMFWYRQQPGQSLTLIATANQGSEATYESGFVIDKFPISRPNLTFSTLTVSNMSPEDSSIYLCSVDSGRAETQYFGPGTRLLVL.

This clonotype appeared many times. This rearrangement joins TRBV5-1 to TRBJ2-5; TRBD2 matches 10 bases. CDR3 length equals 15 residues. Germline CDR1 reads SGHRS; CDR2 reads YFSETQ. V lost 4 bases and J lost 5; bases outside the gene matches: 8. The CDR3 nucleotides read TGCGCCAGCAGCACCCTAGCGGGAGCTGGGGAGACCCAGTACTTC. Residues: CASSTLAGAGETQYF.

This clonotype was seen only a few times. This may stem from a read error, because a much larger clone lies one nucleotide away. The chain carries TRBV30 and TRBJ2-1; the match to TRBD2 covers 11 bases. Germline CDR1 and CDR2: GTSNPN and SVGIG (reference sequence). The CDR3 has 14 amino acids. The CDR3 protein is CAWSVLAGGNGQFF. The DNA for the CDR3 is TGTGCCTGGAGTGTCTTAGCGGGAGGGAATGGGCAGTTCTTC. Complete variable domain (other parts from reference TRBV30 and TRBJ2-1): SQTIHQWPATLVQPVGSPLSLECTVEGTSNPNLYWYRQAAGRGLQLLFYSVGIGQISSEVPQNLSASRPQDRQFILSSKKLLLSDSGFYLCAWSVLAGGNGQFFGPGTRLTVL.

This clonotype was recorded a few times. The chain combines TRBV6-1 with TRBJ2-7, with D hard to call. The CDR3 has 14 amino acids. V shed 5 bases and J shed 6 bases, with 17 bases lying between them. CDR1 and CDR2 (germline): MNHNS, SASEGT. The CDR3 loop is CASSWSHGDTEQYF. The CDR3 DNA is TGTGCCAGCAGTTGGTCCCATGGTGACACCGAGCAGTACTTC.

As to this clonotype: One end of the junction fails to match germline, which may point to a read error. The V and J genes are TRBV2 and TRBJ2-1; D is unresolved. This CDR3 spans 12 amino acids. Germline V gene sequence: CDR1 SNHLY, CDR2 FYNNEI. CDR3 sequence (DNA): TGTGCCAGCAGGCTGAGATACAATGAGCGGTTCTTC. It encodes CASRLRYNERFF.

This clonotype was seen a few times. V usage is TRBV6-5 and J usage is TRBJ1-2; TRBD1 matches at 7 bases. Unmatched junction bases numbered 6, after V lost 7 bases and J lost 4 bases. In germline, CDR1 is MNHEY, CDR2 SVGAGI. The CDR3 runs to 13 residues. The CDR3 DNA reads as TGTGCCAGCAACCAGGGGGGTCTCTATGGCTACACCTTC. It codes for CASNQGGLYGYTF.

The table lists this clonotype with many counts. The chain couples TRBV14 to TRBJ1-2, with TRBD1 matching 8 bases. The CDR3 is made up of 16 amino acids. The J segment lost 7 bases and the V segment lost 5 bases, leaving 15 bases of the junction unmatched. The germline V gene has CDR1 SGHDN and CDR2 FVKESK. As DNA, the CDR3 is TGTGCCAGCAGCACCCACACCGGGACAGGTTCTCCTGGCTACACCTTC. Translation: CASSTHTGTGSPGYTF.

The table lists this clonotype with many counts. Here the CDR3 reads CASSLGESKDTEAFF. CDR3 nucleotides: TGTGCCAGCAGCTTAGGGGAATCCAAGGACACTGAAGCTTTCTTT. The rearrangement links TRBV7-9 to TRBJ1-1; D uncertain. The CDR3 extends over 15 amino acids. Germline-derived CDR1 and CDR2 are SEHNR and FQNEAQ (reference sequence). Trimming pared 1 base from V and 3 bases from J, leaving 12 bases between.

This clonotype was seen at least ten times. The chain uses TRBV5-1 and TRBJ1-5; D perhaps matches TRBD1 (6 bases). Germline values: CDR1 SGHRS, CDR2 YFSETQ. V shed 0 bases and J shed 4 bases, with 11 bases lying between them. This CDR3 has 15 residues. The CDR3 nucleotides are TGCGCCAGCAGCTTGGCCCCAGGGGATAATCAGCCCCAGCATTTT. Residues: CASSLAPGDNQPQHF. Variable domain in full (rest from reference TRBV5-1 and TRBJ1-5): KAGVTQTPRYLIKTRGQQVTLSCSPISGHRSVSWYQQTPGQGLQFLFEYFSETQRNKGNFPGRFSGRQFSNSRSEMNVSTLELGDSALYLCASSLAPGDNQPQHFGDGTRLSIL.

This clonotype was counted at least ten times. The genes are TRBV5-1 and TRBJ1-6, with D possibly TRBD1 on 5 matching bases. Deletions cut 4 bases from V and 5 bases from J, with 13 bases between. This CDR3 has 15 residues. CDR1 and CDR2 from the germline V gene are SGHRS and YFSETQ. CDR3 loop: CASSPTTVNNSPLHF. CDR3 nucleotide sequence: TGCGCCAGCAGCCCGACGACAGTTAATAATTCACCCCTCCACTTT. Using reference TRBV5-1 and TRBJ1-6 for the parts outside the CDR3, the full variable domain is KAGVTQTPRYLIKTRGQQVTLSCSPISGHRSVSWYQQTPGQGLQFLFEYFSETQRNKGNFPGRFSGRQFSNSRSEMNVSTLELGDSALYLCASSPTTVNNSPLHFGNGTRLTVT.

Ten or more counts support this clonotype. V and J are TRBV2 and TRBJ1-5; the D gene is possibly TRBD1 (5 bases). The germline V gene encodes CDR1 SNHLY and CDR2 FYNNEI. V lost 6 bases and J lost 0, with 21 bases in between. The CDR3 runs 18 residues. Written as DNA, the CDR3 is TGTGCCAGCAGGGAGGGACGGCCTCAAGGGAGTAGCAATCAGCCCCAGCATTTT. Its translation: CASREGRPQGSSNQPQHF. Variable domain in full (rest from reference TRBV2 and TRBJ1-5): EPEVTQTPSHQVTQMGQEVILRCVPISNHLYFYWYRQILGQKVEFLVSFYNNEISEKSEIFDDQFSVERPDGSNFTLKIRSTKLEDSAMYFCASREGRPQGSSNQPQHFGDGTRLSIL.

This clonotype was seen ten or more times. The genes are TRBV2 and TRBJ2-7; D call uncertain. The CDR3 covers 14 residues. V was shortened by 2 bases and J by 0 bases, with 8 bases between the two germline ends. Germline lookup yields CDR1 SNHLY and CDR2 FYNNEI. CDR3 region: CASSESRISYEQYF. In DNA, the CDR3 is TGTGCCAGCAGTGAAAGTCGTATCTCCTACGAGCAGTACTTC.

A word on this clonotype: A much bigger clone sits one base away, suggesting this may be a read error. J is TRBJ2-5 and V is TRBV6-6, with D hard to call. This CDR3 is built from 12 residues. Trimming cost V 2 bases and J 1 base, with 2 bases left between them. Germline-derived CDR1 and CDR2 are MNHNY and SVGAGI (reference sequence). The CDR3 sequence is CASSYPQETQYF. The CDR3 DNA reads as TGTGCCAGCAGTTACCCCCAAGAGACCCAGTACTTC.

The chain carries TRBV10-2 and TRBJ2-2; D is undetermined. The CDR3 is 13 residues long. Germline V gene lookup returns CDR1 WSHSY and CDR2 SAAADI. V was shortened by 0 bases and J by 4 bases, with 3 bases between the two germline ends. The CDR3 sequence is CASSESATGELFF. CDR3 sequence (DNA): TGCGCCAGCAGTGAGTCAGCCACCGGGGAGCTGTTTTTT.

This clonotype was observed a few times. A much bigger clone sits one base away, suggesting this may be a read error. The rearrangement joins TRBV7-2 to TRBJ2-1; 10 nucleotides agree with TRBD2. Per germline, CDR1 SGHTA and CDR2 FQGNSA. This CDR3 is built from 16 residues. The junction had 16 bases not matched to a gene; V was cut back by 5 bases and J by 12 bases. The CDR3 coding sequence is TGTGCCAGCAGCGCCCCTAGCGGGAGTAGAGGGGATGGGCAGTTCTTC. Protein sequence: CASSAPSGSRGDGQFF.

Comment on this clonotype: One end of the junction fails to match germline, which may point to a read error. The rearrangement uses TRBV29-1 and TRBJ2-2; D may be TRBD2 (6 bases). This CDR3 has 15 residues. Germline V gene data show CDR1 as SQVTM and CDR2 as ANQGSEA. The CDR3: CSVDSAGPNAGELFF. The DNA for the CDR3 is TGCAGCGTTGACTCAGCGGGCCCGAACGCCGGGGAGCTGTTTTTT.

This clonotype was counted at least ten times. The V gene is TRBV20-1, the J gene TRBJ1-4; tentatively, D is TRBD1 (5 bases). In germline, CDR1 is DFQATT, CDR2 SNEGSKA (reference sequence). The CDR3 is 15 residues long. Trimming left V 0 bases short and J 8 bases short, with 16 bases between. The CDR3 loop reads CSARDSWHWDEKLFF. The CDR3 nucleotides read TGCAGTGCTAGAGATTCATGGCATTGGGACGAAAAACTGTTTTTT.

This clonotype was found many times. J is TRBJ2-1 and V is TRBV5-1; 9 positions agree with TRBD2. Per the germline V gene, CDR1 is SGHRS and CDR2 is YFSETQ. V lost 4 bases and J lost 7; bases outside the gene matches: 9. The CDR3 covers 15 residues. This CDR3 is CASSPGLALRNEQFF. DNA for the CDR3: TGCGCCAGCAGCCCAGGACTAGCGCTGAGGAATGAGCAGTTCTTC.

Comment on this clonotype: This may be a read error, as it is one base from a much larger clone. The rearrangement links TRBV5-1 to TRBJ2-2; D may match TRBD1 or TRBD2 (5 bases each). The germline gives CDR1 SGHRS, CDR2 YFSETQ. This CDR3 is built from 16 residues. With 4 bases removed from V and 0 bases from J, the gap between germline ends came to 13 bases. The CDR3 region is CASSASGAANTGELFF. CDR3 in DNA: TGCGCCAGCAGCGCCTCCGGGGCAGCGAACACCGGGGAGCTGTTTTTT.

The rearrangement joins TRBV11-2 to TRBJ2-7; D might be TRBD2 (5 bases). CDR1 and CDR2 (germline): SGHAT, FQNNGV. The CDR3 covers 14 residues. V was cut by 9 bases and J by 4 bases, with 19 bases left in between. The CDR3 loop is CASTTGISGYEQYF. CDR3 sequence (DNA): TGTGCCAGTACCACCGGGATCTCAGGATACGAGCAGTACTTC. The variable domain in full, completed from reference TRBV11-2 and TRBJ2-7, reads EAGVAQSPRYKIIEKRQSVAFWCNPISGHATLYWYQQILGQGPKLLIQFQNNGVVDDSQLPKDRFSAERLKGVDSTLKIQPAKLEDSAVYLCASTTGISGYEQYFGPGTRLTVT.